This TCR beta chain derives from a study of radiotherapy plus CTLA-4 blockade in lung cancer. Study details: Disease control reached more than 25%, with objective responses in 15% to 20%.

This CDR3 contains 13 residues. With 6 bases removed from V and 2 bases from J, the gap between germline ends came to 10 bases. Germline lookup yields CDR1 KGHSH and CDR2 LQKENI. Points on this clone: Other DNA sequences of this sample code for an identical CDR3.

Sequencing used immunoSEQ multiplex PCR; TCRdb keeps in-frame clones, though not all of them. The sample lists around 56,000 clones; approximately 80% were seen once. The V call is TRBV18, the J call TRBJ2-5; D ambiguous. This material consisted of peripheral blood, taken from a patient treated with radiotherapy plus ipilimumab. The TCR originated in a human donor with non-small cell lung cancer who had a complete response to radiotherapy plus ipilimumab. The CDR3 coding sequence is TGTGCCAGCTCCCCGACTGGGCAAGAGACCCAGTACTTC. This translates into CASSPTGQETQYF.